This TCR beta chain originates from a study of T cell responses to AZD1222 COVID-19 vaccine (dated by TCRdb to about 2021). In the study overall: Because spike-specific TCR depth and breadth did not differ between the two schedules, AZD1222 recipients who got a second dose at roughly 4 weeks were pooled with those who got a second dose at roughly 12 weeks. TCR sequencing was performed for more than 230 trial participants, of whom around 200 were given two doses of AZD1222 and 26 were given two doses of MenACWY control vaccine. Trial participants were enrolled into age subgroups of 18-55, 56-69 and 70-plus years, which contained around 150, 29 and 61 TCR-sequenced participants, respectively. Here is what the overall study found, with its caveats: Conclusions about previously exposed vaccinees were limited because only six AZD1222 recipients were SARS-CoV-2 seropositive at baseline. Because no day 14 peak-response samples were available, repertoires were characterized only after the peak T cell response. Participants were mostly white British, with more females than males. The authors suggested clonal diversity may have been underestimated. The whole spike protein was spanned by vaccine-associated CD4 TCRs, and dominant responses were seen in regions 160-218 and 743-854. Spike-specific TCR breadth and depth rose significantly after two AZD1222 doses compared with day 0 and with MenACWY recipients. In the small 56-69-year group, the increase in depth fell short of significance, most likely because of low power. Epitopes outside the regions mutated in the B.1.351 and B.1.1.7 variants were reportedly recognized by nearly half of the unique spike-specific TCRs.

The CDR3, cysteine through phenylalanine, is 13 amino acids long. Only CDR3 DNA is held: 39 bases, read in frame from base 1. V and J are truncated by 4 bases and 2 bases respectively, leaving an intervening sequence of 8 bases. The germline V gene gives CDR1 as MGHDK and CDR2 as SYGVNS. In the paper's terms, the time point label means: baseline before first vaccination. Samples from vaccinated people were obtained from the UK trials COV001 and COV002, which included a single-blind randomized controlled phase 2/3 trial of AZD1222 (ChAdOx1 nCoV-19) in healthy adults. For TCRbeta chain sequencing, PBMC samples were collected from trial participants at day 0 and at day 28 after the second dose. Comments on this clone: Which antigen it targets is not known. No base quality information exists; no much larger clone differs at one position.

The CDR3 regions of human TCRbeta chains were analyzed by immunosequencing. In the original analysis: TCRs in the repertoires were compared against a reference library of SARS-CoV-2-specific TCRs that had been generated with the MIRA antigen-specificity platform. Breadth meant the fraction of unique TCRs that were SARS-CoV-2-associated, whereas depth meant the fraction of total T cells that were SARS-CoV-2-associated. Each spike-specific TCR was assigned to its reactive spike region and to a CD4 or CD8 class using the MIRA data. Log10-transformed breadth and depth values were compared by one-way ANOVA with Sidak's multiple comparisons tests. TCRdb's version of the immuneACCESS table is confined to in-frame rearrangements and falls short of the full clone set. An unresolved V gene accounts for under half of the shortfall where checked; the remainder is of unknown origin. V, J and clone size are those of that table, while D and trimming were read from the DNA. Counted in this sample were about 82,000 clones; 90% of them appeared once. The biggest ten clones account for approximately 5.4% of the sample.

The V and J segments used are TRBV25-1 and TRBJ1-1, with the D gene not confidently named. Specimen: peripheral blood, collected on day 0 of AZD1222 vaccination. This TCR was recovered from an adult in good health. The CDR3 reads CASSAGFNTEAFF. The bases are TGTGCCAGCAGTGCAGGTTTTAACACTGAAGCTTTCTTT.